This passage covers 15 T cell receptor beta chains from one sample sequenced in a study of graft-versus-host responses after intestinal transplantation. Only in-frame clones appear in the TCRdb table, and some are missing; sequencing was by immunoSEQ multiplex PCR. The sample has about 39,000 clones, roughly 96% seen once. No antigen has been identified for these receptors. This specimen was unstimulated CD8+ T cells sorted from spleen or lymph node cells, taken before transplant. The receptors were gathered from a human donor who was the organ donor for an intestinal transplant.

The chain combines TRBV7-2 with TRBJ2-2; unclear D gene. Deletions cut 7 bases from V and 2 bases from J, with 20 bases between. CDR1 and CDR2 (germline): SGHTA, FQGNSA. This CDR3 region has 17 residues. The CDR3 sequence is CASNNPGWADNTGELFF. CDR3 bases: TGTGCCAGCAACAACCCAGGTTGGGCGGATAACACCGGGGAGCTGTTTTTT.

The DNA for the CDR3 is TGTGCCAGTAGTATAGGGACAGGGTTAGGGAATGAGCAGTTCTTC. It specifies CASSIGTGLGNEQFF. The rearrangement joins TRBV19 to TRBJ2-1; 8 positions match TRBD1. This CDR3 region has 15 residues. Germline assignment: CDR1 LNHDA and CDR2 SQIVND (reference sequence). V gave up 1 base and J gave up 7 bases; unmatched junction bases: 6.

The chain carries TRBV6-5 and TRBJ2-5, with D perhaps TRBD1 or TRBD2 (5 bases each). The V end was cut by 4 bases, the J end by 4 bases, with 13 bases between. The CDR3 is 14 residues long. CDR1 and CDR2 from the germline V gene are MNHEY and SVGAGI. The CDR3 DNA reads TGTGCCAGCAGTTGGGGGAACGTAGGAGAGACCCAGTACTTC. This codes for CASSWGNVGETQYF.

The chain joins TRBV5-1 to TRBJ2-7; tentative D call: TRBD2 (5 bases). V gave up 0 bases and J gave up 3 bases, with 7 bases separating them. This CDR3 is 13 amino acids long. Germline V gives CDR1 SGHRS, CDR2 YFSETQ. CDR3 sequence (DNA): TGCGCCAGCAGCTTGGCTAGCTTCTACGAGCAGTACTTC. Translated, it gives CASSLASFYEQYF.

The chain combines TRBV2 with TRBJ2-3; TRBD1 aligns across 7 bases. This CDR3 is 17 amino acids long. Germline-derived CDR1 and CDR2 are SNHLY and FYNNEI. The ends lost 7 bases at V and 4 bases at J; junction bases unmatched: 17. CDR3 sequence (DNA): TGTGCCAGCATCGGGATCGACGAGGGGGCGCCGTCAGATACGCAGTATTTT. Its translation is CASIGIDEGAPSDTQYF.

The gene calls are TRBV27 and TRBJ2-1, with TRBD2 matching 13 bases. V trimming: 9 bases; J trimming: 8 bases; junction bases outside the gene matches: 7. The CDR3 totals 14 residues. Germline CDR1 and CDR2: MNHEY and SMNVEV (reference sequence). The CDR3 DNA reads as TGTGCCAGTTCACTAGCGGGGGGGCACTATGAGCAGTTCTTC. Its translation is CASSLAGGHYEQFF.

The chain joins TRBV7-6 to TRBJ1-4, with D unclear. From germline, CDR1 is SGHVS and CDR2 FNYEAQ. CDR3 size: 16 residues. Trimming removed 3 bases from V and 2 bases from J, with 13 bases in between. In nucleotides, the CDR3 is TGTGCCAGCAGCTTGGCTGCGGGTGATACTAATGAAAAACTGTTTTTT. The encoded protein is CASSLAAGDTNEKLFF.

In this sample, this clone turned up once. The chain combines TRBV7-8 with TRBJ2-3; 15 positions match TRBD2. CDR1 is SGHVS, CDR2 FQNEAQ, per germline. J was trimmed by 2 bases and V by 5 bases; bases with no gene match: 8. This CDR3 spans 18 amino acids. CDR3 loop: CASSPWTSGGAHTDTQYF. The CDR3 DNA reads TGTGCCAGCAGCCCTTGGACTAGCGGGGGGGCTCACACAGATACGCAGTATTTT.

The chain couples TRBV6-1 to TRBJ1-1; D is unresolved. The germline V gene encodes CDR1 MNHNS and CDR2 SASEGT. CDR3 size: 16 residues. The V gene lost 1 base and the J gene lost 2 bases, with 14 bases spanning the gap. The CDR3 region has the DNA TGTGCCAGCAGTGAAGGCGCGCAGGATATAAACACTGAAGCTTTCTTT. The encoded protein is CASSEGAQDINTEAFF.

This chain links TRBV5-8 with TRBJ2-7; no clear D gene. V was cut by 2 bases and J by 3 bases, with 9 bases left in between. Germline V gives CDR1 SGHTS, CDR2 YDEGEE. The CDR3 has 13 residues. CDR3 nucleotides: TGTGCCAGCAGCTTTTTCGACTTCTACGAGCAGTACTTC. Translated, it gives CASSFFDFYEQYF. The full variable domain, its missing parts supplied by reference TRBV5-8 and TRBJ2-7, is EAGVTQSPTHLIKTRGQQATLRCSPISGHTSVYWYQQALGLGLQFLLWYDEGEERNRGNFPPRFSGRQFPNYSSELNVNALELEDSALYLCASSFFDFYEQYFGPGTRLTVT.

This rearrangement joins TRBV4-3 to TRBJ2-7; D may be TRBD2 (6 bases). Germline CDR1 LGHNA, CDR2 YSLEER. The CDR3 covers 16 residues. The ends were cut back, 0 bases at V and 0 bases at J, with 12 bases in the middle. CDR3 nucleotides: TGCGCCAGCAGCCAAGATCAGGGCGGGGTCTCCTACGAGCAGTACTTC. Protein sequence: CASSQDQGGVSYEQYF.

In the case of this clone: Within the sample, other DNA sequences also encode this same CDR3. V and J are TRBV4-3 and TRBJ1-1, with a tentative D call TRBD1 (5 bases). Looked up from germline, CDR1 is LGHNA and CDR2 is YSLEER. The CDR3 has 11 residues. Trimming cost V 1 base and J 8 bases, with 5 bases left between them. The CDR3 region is CASSQGTEAFF. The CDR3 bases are TGCGCCAGCAGCCAAGGGACAGAAGCTTTCTTT.

CDR3: CAISEDNYGYTF. In nucleotides, the CDR3 is TGTGCCATCAGTGAGGACAACTATGGCTACACCTTC. J is TRBJ1-2 and V is TRBV10-3; D uncertain. Germline lookup yields CDR1 ENHRY and CDR2 SYGVKD. Trimming removed 2 bases at V and 2 bases at J, with 3 bases between. CDR3 length: 12 amino acids.

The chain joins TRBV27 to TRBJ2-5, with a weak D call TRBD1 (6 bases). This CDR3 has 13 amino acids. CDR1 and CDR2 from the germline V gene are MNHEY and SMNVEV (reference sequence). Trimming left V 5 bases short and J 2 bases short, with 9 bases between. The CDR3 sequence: CASSPQGQETQYF. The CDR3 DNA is TGTGCCAGCAGTCCTCAGGGGCAAGAGACCCAGTACTTC.

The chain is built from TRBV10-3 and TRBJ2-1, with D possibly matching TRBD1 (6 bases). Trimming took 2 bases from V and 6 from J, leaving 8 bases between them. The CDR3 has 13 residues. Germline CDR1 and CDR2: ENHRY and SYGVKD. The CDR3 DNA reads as TGTGCCATCAGTGAGACAGGGTTCAATGAGCAGTTCTTC. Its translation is CAISETGFNEQFF.